This T cell receptor beta chain derives from a study of regulatory T cells in long-lasting Graves disease. Study outcomes and limitations: Persistent Graves' patients showed less TCR diversity than newly diagnosed patients showed.

Building of the TCR beta libraries involved iRepertoire HTBI primers and Arm-PCR of CDR3 regions. TCRdb analysed the multiplex PCR reads with MiXCR anew, one entry per CDR3 protein. This table holds 350,000 to 450,000 distinct CDR3 sequences, 15% found once. Specified time point: newly diagnosed GD, antithyroid drugs for less than 3 months. The TCR library used RNA extracted from PBMCs. This CDR3 is 13 amino acids long. Unmatched junction bases numbered 10, after V lost 8 bases and J lost 5 bases. The germline gives CDR1 GTSNPN, CDR2 SVGIG (reference sequence). This clonotype was picked up many times. The antigen is undetermined. These same records also appear under a second study, on T cells in Graves' hyperthyroidism and ophthalmopathy. That paper notes: First-round RT-PCR with HTBI primers amplified the TCR CDR3 region.

The sequencing here drew on peripheral blood mononuclear cells (PBMCs), taken at new diagnosis, from a patient treated with antithyroid drugs. The chain combines TRBV30 with TRBJ2-3; 7 positions agree with TRBD2. The sequence derives from a woman in her twenties or thirties with Graves disease. Here the CDR3 DNA reads TGTGCCCTCCTGGGCGGGAGTATAGATACGCAGTATTTT. Translation: CALLGGSIDTQYF.